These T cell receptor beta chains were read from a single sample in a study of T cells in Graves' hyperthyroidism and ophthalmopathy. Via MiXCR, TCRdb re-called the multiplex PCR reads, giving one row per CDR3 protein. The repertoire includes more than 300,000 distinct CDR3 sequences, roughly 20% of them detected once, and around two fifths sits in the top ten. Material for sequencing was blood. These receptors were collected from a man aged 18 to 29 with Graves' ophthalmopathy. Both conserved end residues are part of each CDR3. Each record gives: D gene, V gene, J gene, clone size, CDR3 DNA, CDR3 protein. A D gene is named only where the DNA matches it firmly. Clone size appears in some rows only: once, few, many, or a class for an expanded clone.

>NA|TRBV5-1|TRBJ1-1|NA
TGCGCCAGCAGCTACCGGGGCAGTTTGAACACTGAAGCTTTCTTT
CASSYRGSLNTEAFF
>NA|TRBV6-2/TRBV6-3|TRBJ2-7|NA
TGTGCCAGCAGTTATCCCCAGGTTCCCTCCTACGAGCAGTACTTC
CASSYPQVPSYEQYF
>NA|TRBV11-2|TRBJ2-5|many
TGTGCCAGCAGCTTTGGGAGGGGACAAGCGCAAGAGACCCAGTACTTC
CASSFGRGQAQETQYF
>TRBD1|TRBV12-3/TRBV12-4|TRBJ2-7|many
TGTGCCAGCAGAGCCCCCGGGACAGGGGACTGGGAGCAGTACTTC
CASRAPGTGDWEQYF
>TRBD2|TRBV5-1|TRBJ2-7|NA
TGCGCCAGCAGCTTGGTGGGGGGAGGGTTCTCCTACGAGCAGTACTTC
CASSLVGGGFSYEQYF
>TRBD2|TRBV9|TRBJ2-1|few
TGTGCCAGCAGCGATCGGCCCGGGACTAGCGGGGGGCAACCTATCTCCTACAATGAGCAGTTCTTC
CASSDRPGTSGGQPISYNEQFF
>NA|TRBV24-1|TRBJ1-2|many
TGTGCCACCAGTGACCAGGACAGTAACTATGGCTACACCTTC
CATSDQDSNYGYTF
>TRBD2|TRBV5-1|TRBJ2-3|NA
TGTGCCAGCAGCGCCACGAGACTAGCCACAGATACGCAGTATTTT
CASSATRLATDTQYF
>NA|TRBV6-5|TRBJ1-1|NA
TGTGCCAGCAGTTACAGGGGGGACTCTGAAGCTTTCTTT
CASSYRGDSEAFF
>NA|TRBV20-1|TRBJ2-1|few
TGCAGTGCGCGGGCACTGAGCTCCTACAATGAGCAGTTCTTC
CSARALSSYNEQFF
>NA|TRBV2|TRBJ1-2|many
TGTGCCAGCAGTGAAAACAGGGAGAGTGGCTACACCTTC
CASSENRESGYTF
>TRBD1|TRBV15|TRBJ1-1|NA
TGTGCCACCAGCAGAGCTCAGGGGGGCACTGAAGCTTTCTTT
CATSRAQGGTEAFF
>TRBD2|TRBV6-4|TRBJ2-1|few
TGTGCCAGCAGTGAGCGGGGGGGCCACAATGAGCAGTTCTTC
CASSERGGHNEQFF
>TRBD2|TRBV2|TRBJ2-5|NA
TGTGCCAGCAGTGGATGGGGGGGTTCAAGGGAGACCCAGTACTTC
CASSGWGGSRETQYF
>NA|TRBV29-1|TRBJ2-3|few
TGCAGCGTTGGCCCCTCCGTTGGGGGGGATACGCAGTATTTT
CSVGPSVGGDTQYF
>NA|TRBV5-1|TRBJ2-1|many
TGCGCCAGCAGCTTATCCAGTTCTCCCTCCTACAATGAGCAGTTCTTC
CASSLSSSPSYNEQFF
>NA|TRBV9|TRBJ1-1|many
TGTGCCAGCAGCGCCGGGACTATGAACACTGAAGCTTTCTTT
CASSAGTMNTEAFF
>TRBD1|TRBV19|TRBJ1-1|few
TGTGCCAGCACAACAACCGACAGGGATACTGAAGCTTTCTTT
CASTTTDRDTEAFF
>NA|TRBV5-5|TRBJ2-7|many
TGTGCCAGCAGCTTGTTCGGGGGGCAATACGAGCAGTACTTC
CASSLFGGQYEQYF
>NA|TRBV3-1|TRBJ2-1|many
TGTGCCAGCAGCCTCCCTCCGGGGAGCTCCTACAATGAGCAGTTCTTC
CASSLPPGSSYNEQFF
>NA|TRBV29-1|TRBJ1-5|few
TGCAGCGTCCAAGTAGTGGAGGGGCAGCCCCAGCATTTT
CSVQVVEGQPQHF
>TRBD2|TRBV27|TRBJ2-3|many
TGTGCCAGCAGTTCTCCCTATAAAGCGGGGGGGCAGGCTGATACGCAGTATTTT
CASSSPYKAGGQADTQYF